This TCR beta chain was sequenced for a study of T cells after yellow fever vaccination. Study overall: Preparation of the low-cell-number fractions used SMART-Seq v4 Ultra Low Input.

MiXCR, run by TCRdb on the 5' RACE reads, gives a single entry per CDR3 protein. This table holds hundreds of thousands of distinct CDR3 sequences, roughly 3.5% found once. This clonotype appeared many times. Its antigen remains unidentified. This CDR3 contains 16 residues. V shed 5 bases, J shed 2 bases, and the junction held 9 bases outside the gene matches. Germline CDR1 and CDR2: SGHNT and YENEEA. Study-wide results and caveats: FACS-sorted repertoires could contain abundant clonotypes contaminating from the bulk population. Post-booster samples contained most primary-vaccination clones (approximately 95% CD4, around 88% CD8). A secondary response was less intense yet reached its peak sooner, at day 5 versus 15.

This TCR was sampled from a man in his late teens or twenties who received the YFV17D yellow fever vaccine. The sequencing used PBMCs, collected on the day of the yellow fever booster vaccination. The rearrangement uses TRBV11-3 and TRBJ2-3, with TRBD2 matching 8 bases. The CDR3, as DNA: TGTGCCAGCAGCCAGACCCGCGGGGGGTACACAGATACGCAGTATTTT. Translation gives CASSQTRGGYTDTQYF.